What follows describes a single T cell receptor (beta chain). Its antigen is as yet unknown. Researchers collected approximately 9.5 milliliters of peripheral blood from every single donor. Extracted total RNA amounted to at least 5.5 micrograms for each sample. The data derive from a study of blood T cells in healthy people across ages. Study conclusions and caveats: The fall in TCR beta diversity per million T cells was roughly linear with age.

The CDR3 runs to 16 residues. J was trimmed by 2 bases and V by 7 bases; bases with no gene match: 6. Germline values: CDR1 KGHDR, CDR2 SFDVKD. Alongside a J-beta primer mix, a sample-barcoded 5' primer served in a second PCR lasting about 6 to 11 cycles. Tags on each cDNA molecule came from a template-switch adaptor with 12 random nucleotides. TCRdb redid the calling of the 5' RACE reads with MiXCR, one entry per CDR3 protein. The repertoire has 550,000 to 600,000 distinct CDR3 sequences, about 45% of them found once; the top ten carry 20% to 25%. J is TRBJ1-5 and V is TRBV24-1, with 11 bases aligning to TRBD1. The TCR was taken from a man at least 80 years old in good health. Material for sequencing was blood. The CDR3 DNA reads TGTGCCACCAGCCCGGGGACAGGGGGTGGCAATCAGCCCCAGCATTTT. This sequence encodes CATSPGTGGGNQPQHF.